The present T cell receptor beta chain was sequenced within a study of shared clonotypes between healthy human individuals. The wider study: The people who gave samples were a couple of women and three men aged 18 to 49. Each donor had three CD4 naive, three CD4 memory, two CD8 naive and one CD8 memory plate.

TCRdb keeps only in-frame clones here, not all; method: immunoSEQ multiplex PCR. The sample contains millions of clones, 95% of which appear only once. Trimming at V came to 6 bases and at J to 0 bases, leaving 4 bases not matched to a gene. CDR3 length: 15 amino acids. Germline CDR1 MNHEY, CDR2 SVGAGI. Sequencing was done on a sample of naive CD4+ T cells sorted from blood. Subset reported: CD45RA+ positively selected. The chain carries TRBV6-5 and TRBJ1-3; 8 bases line up with TRBD1. This sequence was found in a man between 18 and 29 years old in good health. In DNA, the CDR3 is TGTGCCAGCAGCCGGACAGGGATCTCTGGAAACACCATATATTTT. It specifies CASSRTGISGNTIYF.